Here is one TCR beta chain with its context. Antigen: not known. The table came from immunoSEQ multiplex PCR; TCRdb's copy has only in-frame clones and leaves some out. The sample records about 1.5 million clones, nearly 99% being singletons. These data originate in a study of shared clonotypes between healthy human individuals. Study as a whole: The people who gave samples were two women and three men aged 18 to 49. Study observations and caveats: Naive subsets usually exceeded memory subsets in estimated richness. Sampling involved blood alone; tissue repertoires likely differ.

Naive CD45RA+ and memory CD45RA-negative subsets were split from CD4+ cells. The CDR3 contains 14 residues. With V trimmed by 5 bases and J by 10 bases, 9 bases remained unmatched. Germline values: CDR1 SGHVS, CDR2 FQNEAQ. The sequenced sample was naive CD4+ T cells sorted from blood. The subset here: CD45RA+ positively selected. This rearrangement joins TRBV7-8 to TRBJ2-1; TRBD1 matches at 9 bases. The sequence derives from a man between 25 and 39 years old in good health. The CDR3 sequence: CASSARDREGEQFF. The CDR3 coding sequence is TGTGCCAGCAGCGCCCGGGACAGGGAAGGGGAGCAGTTCTTC. Full variable domain (remainder filled in from reference TRBV7-8 and TRBJ2-1): GAGVSQSPRYKVAKRGQDVALRCDPISGHVSLFWYQQALGQGPEFLTYFQNEAQLDKSGLPSDRFFAERPEGSVSTLKIQRTQQEDSAVYLCASSARDREGEQFFGPGTRLTVL.